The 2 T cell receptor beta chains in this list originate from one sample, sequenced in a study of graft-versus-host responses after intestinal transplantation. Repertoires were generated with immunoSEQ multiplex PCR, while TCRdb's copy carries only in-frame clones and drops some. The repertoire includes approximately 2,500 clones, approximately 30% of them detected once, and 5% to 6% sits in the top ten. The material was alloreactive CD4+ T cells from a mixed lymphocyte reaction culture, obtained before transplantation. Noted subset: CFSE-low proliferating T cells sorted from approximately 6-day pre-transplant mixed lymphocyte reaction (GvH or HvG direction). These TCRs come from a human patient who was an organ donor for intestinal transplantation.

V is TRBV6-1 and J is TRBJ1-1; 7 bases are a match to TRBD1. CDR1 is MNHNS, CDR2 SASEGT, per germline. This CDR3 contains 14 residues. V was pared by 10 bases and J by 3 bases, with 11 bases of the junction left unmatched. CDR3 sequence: CAIRQGHRDTEAFF. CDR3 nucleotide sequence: TGTGCCATCCGACAGGGCCACCGGGACACTGAAGCTTTCTTT.

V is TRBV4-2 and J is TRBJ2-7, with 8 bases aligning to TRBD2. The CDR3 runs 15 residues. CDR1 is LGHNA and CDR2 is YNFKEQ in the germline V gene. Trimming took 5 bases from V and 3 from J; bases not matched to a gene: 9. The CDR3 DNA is TGTGCCAGCAGCACTCCGACTAGCGCTGACTACGAGCAGTACTTC. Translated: CASSTPTSADYEQYF.